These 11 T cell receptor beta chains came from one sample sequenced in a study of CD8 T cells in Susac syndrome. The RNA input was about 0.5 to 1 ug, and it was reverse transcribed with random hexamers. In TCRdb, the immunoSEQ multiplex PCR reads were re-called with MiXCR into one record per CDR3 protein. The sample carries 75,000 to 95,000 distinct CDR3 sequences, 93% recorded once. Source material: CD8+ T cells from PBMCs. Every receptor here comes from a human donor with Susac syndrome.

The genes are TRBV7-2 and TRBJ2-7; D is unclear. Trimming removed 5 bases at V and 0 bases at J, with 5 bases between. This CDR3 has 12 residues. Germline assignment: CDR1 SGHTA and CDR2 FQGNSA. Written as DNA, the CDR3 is TGTGCCAGCAGCGAGTACTCCTACGAGCAGTACTTC. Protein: CASSEYSYEQYF.

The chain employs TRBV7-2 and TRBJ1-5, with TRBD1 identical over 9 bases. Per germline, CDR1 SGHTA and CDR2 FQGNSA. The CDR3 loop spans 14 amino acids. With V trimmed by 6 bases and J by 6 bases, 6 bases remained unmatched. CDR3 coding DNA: TGTGCCAGCAGTTCACAGGGGGCGGGTCAGCCCCAGCATTTT. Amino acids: CASSSQGAGQPQHF.

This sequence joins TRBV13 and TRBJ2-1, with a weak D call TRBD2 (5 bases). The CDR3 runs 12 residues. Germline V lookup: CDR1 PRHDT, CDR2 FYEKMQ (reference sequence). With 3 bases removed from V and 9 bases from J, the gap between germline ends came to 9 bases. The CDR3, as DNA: TGTGCCAGCAGCTTTGAGGGTAGTGAGCAGTTCTTC. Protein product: CASSFEGSEQFF.

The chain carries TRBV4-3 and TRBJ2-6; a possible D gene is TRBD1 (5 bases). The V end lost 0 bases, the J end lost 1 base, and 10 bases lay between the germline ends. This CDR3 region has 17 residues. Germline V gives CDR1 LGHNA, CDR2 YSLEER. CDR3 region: CASSQEPAGSGANVLTF. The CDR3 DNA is TGCGCCAGCAGCCAAGAGCCGGCAGGGTCTGGGGCCAACGTCCTGACTTTC.

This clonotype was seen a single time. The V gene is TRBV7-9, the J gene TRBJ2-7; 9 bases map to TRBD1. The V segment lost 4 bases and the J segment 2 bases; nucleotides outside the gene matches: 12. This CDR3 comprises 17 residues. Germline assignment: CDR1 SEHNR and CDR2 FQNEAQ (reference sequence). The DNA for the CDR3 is TGTGCCAGCAGCTCCCCCCCACAGGGGGCGATTACCTACGAGCAGTACTTC. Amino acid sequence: CASSSPPQGAITYEQYF.

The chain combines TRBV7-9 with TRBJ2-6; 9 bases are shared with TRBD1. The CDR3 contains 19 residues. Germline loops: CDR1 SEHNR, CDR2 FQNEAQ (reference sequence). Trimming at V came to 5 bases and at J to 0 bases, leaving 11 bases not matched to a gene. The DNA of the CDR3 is TGTGCCAGCAGCCCACCCTTGGGACAGGGTAACTCTGGGGCCAACGTCCTGACTTTC. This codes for CASSPPLGQGNSGANVLTF. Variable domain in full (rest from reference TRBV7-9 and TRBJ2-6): DTGVSQNPRHKITKRGQNVTFRCDPISEHNRLYWYRQTLGQGPEFLTYFQNEAQLEKSRLLSDRFSAERPKGSFSTLEIQRTEQGDSAMYLCASSPPLGQGNSGANVLTFGAGSRLTVL.

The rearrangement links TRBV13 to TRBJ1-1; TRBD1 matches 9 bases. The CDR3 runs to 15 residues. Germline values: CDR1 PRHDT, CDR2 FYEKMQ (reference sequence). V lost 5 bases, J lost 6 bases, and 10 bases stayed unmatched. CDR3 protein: CASSQLGQGPAEAFF. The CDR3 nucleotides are TGTGCCAGCAGCCAACTAGGACAGGGGCCGGCTGAAGCTTTCTTT.

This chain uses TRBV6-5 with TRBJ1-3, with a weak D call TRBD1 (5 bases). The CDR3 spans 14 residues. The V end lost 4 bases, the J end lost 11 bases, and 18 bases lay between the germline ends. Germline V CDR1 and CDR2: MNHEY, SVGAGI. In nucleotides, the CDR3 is TGTGCCAGCAGTTCTCGGACACTTCCTTCGTCCATATATTTT. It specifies CASSSRTLPSSIYF.

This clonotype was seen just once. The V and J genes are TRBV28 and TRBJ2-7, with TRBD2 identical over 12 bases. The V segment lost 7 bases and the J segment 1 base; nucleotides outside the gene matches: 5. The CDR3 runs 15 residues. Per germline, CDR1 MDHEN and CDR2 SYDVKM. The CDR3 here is CASTGTSGFSYEQYF. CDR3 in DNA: TGTGCCAGCACCGGGACTAGCGGGTTTTCCTACGAGCAGTACTTC.

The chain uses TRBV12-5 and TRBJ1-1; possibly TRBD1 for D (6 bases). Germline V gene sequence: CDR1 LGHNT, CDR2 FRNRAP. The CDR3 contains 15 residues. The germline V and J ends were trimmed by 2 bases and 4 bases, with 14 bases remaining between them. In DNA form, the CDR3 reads TGTGCTAGTGGTTTGCAAGGGGGGCGCGCCACTGAAGCTTTCTTT. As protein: CASGLQGGRATEAFF.

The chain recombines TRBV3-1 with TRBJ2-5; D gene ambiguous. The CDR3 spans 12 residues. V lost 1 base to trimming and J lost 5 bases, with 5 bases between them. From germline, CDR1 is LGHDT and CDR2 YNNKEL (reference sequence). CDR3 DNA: TGTGCCAGCAGCCAAGCGAGGGAGACCCAGTACTTC. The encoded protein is CASSQARETQYF.